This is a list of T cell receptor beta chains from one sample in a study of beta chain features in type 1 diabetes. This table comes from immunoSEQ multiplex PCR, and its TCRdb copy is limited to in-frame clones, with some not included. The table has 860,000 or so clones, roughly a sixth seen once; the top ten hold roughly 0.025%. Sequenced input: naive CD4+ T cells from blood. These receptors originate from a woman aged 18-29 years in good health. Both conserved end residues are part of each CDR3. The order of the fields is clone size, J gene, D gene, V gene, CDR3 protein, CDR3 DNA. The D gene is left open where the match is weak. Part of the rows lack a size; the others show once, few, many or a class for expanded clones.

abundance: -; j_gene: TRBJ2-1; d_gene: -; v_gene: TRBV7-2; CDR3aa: CASSLLARSYNEQFF; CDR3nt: TGTGCCAGCAGCCTACTAGCCCGCTCCTACAATGAGCAGTTCTTC
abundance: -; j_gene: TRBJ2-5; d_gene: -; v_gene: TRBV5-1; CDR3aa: CASISAPSVWETQYF; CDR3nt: TGCGCCAGCATTTCAGCCCCTAGCGTCTGGGAGACCCAGTACTTC
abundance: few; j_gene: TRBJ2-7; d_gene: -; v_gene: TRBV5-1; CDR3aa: CASSIQDDYEQYF; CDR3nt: TGCGCCAGCAGCATACAGGATGACTACGAGCAGTACTTC
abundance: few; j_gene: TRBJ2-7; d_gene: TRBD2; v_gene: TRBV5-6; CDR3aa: CASSSGDAGRAHEQYF; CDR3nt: TGTGCCAGCAGCTCCGGGGACGCCGGGAGGGCCCACGAGCAGTACTTC
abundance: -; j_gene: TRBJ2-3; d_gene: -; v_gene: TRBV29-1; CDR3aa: CSVRWGASTDTQYF; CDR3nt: TGCAGCGTACGGTGGGGGGCGTCCACAGATACGCAGTATTTT
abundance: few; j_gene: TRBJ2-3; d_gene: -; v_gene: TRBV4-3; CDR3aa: CASSQDPYDTQYF; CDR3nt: TGCGCCAGCAGCCAAGACCCGTACGATACGCAGTATTTT
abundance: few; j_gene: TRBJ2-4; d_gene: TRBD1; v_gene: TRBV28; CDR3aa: CASSSTGGANIQYF; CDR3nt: TGTGCCAGCAGCAGCACAGGGGGCGCGAACATTCAGTACTTC
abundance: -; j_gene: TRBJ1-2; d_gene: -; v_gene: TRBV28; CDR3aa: CASSPPTGGYTF; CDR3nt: TGTGCCAGCAGCCCACCCACAGGGGGCTACACCTTC
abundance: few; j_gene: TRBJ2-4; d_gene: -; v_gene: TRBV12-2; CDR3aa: CASRLGTSGNIQYF; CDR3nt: TGTGCAAGTCGCTTAGGGACTAGCGGAAACATTCAGTACTTC
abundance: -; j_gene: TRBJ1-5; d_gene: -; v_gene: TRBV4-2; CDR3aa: CASSQVGEGSNQPQHF; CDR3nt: TGTGCCAGCAGCCAAGTCGGCGAGGGTAGCAATCAGCCCCAGCATTTT
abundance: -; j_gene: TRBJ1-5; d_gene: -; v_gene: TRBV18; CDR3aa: CASSQGPNQPQHF; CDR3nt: TGTGCCAGCTCACAGGGGCCGAATCAGCCCCAGCATTTT
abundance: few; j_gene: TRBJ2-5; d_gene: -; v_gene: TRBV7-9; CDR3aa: CASSWRIQETQYF; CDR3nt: TGTGCCAGCAGCTGGAGAATTCAAGAGACCCAGTACTTC
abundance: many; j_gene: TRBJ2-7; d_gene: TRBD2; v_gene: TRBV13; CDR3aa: CASSSGTSLEQYF; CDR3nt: TGTGCCAGCAGCTCCGGGACTAGCCTGGAGCAGTACTTC
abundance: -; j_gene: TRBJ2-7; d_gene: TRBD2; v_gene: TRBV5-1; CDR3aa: CASSPRGVAYEQYF; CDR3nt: TGCGCCAGCAGCCCCCGGGGGGTAGCCTACGAGCAGTACTTC
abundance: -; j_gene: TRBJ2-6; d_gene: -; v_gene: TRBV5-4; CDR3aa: CAIEDDGGGNGANVLTF; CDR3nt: TGTGCCATCGAGGACGACGGTGGGGGTAATGGGGCCAACGTCCTGACTTTC
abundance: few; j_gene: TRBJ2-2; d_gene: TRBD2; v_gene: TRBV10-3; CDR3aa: CAIGGSTATKNTGELFF; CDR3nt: TGTGCCATTGGCGGGAGCACGGCGACTAAGAACACCGGGGAGCTGTTTTTT
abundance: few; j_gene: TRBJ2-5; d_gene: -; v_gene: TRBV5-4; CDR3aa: CASSFYFSQGTQYF; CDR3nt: TGTGCCAGCAGCTTTTATTTCTCTCAGGGGACCCAGTACTTC
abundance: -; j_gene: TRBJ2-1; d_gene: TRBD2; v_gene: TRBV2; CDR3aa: CASSATRNPGLAGSPYNEQFF; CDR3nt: TGTGCCAGCAGCGCAACCAGGAACCCGGGACTAGCGGGATCCCCCTACAATGAGCAGTTCTTC
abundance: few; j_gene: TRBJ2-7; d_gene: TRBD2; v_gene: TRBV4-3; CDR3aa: CASSQDVGTRSYEQYF; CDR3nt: TGCGCCAGCAGCCAAGACGTGGGGACTAGGTCCTACGAGCAGTACTTC
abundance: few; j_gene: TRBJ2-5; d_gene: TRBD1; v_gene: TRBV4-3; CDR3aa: CASSLGTGRETQYF; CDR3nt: TGCGCCAGCAGCTTAGGGACAGGCCGGGAGACCCAGTACTTC
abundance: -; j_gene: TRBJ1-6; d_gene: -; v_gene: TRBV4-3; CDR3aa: CASSQFGRPKGNSPLHF; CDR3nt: TGCGCCAGCAGCCAATTCGGCAGACCCAAGGGAAATTCACCCCTCCACTTT
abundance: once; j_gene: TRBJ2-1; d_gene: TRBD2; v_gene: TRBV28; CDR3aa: CASTRGGRAQNNEQFF; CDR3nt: TGTGCCAGCACCCGGGGCGGGAGGGCCCAGAACAATGAGCAGTTCTTC
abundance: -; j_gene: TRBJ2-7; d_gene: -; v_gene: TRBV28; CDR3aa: CASSLTRGEQYF; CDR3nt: TGTGCCAGCAGTTTAACGAGAGGCGAGCAGTACTTC
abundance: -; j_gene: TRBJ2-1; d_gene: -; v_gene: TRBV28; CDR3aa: CASTMVGRNEQFF; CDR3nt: TGTGCCAGCACTATGGTAGGCCGCAATGAGCAGTTCTTC
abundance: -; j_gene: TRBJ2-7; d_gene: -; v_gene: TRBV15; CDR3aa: CATSRDLPGSYEQYF; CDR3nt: TGTGCCACCAGCAGAGATCTCCCGGGATCCTACGAGCAGTACTTC
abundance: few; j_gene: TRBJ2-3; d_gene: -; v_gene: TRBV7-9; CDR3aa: CASGLTSSTDTQYF; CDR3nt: TGTGCCAGCGGCTTAACTAGCTCCACAGATACGCAGTATTTT
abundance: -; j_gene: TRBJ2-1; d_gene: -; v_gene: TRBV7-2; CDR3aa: CASSSDFAQFF; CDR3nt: TGTGCCAGCAGCTCGGACTTCGCACAGTTCTTC
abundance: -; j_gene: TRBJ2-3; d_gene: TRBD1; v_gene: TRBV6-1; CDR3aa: CASSARPGQGGTDTQYF; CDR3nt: TGTGCCAGCAGTGCCAGACCGGGACAGGGGGGGACAGATACGCAGTATTTT
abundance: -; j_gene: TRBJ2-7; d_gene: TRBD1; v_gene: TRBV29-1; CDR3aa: CSVDLRQGALYEQYF; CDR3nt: TGCAGCGTTGATCTCCGGCAGGGGGCTCTCTACGAGCAGTACTTC
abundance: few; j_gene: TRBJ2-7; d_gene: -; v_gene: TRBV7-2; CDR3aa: CASSDRYEQYF; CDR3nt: TGTGCCAGCAGCGACCGGTACGAGCAGTACTTC
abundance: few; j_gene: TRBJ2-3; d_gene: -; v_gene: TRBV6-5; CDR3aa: CASSDWDTQYF; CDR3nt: TGTGCCAGCAGCGACTGGGATACGCAGTATTTT
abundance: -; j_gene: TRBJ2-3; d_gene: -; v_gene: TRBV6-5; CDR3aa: CASSYRADTDTQYF; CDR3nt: TGTGCCAGCAGTTATAGGGCAGACACAGATACGCAGTATTTT
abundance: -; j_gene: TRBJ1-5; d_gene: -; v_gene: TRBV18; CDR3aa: CASSPSSHQPQHF; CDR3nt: TGTGCCAGCTCACCGTCCAGCCATCAGCCCCAGCATTTT
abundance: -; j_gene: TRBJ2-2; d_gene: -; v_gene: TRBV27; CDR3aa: CASRRQYRNTGELFF; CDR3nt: TGTGCCAGCAGGCGACAGTACCGAAACACCGGGGAGCTGTTTTTT
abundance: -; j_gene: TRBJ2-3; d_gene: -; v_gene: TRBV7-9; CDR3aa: CASSLDLRSTDTQYF; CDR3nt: TGTGCCAGCAGCCTCGATCTACGCAGCACAGATACGCAGTATTTT
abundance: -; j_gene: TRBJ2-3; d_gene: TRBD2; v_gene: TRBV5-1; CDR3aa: CASSLGTSSSTDTQYF; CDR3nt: TGCGCCAGCAGCCTAGGGACTAGCAGTAGCACAGATACGCAGTATTTT
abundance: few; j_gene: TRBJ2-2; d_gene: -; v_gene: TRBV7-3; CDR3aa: CASSLSGKGAGELFF; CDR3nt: TGTGCCAGCAGCTTAAGCGGGAAGGGAGCCGGGGAGCTGTTTTTT
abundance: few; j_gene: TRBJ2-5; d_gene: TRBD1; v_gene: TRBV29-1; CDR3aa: CSVVRRDRGETQYF; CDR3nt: TGCAGCGTTGTACGCCGGGACAGGGGGGAGACCCAGTACTTC
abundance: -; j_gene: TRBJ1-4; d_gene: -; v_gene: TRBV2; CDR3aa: CASSGNSNEKLFF; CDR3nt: TGTGCCAGCAGTGGCAACAGTAATGAAAAACTGTTTTTT
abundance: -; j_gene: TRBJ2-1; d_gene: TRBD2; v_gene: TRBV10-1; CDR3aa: CASSEFGGSTSNYNEQFF; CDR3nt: TGCGCCAGCAGTGAGTTTGGCGGGAGCACCAGTAACTACAATGAGCAGTTCTTC
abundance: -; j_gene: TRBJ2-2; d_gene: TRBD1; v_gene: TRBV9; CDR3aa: CASSVEGQGFGELFF; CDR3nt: TGTGCCAGCAGCGTAGAAGGACAGGGATTCGGGGAGCTGTTTTTT
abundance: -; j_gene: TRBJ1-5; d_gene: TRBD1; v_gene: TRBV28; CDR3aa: CASSFPAPGQGIAF; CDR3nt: TGTGCCAGCAGTTTCCCCGCACCGGGACAGGGGATAGCCTTT
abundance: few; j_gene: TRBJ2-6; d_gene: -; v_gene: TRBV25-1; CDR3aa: CASSHTGRANVLTF; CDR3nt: TGTGCCAGCAGCCACACAGGGAGGGCCAACGTCCTGACTTTC
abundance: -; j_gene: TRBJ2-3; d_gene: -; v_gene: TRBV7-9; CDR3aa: CASSLGGVLTDTQYF; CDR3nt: TGTGCCAGCAGCTTAGGAGGTGTCCTCACAGATACGCAGTATTTT
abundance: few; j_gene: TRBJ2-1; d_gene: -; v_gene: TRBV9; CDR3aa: CASSVLPGGPSYNEQFF; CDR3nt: TGTGCCAGCAGCGTTTTACCCGGCGGGCCCTCCTACAATGAGCAGTTCTTC
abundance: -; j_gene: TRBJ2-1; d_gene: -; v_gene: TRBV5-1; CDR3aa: CASSSHNEQFF; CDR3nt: TGCGCCAGCAGCTCACACAATGAGCAGTTCTTC
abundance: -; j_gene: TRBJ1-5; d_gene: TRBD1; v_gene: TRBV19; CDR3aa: CASSIWTGKGIFNQPQHF; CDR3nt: TGTGCCAGTAGTATTTGGACAGGGAAGGGGATATTTAATCAGCCCCAGCATTTT
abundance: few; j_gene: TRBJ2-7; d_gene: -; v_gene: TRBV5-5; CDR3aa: CASSFSTNADYYEQYF; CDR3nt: TGTGCCAGCAGCTTCAGCACAAACGCTGACTACTACGAGCAGTACTTC
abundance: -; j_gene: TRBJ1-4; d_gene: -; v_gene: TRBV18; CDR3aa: CASSPLSGGRNEKLFF; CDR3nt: TGTGCCAGCTCACCACTTTCCGGGGGCCGTAATGAAAAACTGTTTTTT
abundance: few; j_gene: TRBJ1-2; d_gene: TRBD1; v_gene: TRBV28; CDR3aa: CASSFRSWGDSAF; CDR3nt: TGTGCCAGCAGTTTTCGGAGTTGGGGGGACAGTGCCTTC
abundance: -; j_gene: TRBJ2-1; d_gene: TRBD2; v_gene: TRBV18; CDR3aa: CASSPPGLAVNEQFF; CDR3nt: TGTGCCAGCTCACCACCGGGACTAGCGGTAAATGAGCAGTTCTTC
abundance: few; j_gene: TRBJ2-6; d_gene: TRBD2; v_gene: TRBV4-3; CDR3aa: CASSQSAGGSGANVLTF; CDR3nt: TGCGCCAGCAGCCAATCCGCGGGGGGCTCTGGGGCCAACGTCCTGACTTTC